Below, 23 T cell receptor beta chains from the same sample are listed, as sequenced in a study of cytomegalovirus exposure and HLA in healthy donors. Clones were sequenced by immunoSEQ multiplex PCR, and TCRdb holds only the in-frame ones, with some missing. Counted here are 100,000 to 150,000 clones, roughly nine tenths occurring once; the ten biggest clones make up 1.2%. Sequencing was performed on PBMCs. The origin of the receptors is a woman younger than 35 in good health and CMV-seronegative.

J is TRBJ1-2 and V is TRBV27; 8 nucleotides align to TRBD1. Germline V gene data show CDR1 as MNHEY and CDR2 as SMNVEV (reference sequence). Trimming removed 0 bases from V and 6 bases from J; junction bases left unmatched: 6. The CDR3 loop spans 15 amino acids. The CDR3: CASSLSSQGADGYTF. The CDR3 DNA follows: TGTGCCAGCAGTTTATCTAGCCAGGGGGCTGATGGCTACACCTTC.

The chain is built from TRBV27 and TRBJ2-7; 12 bases match TRBD2. With 4 bases clipped from V and 1 base from J, the junction kept 2 bases outside the gene matches. This CDR3 has 15 amino acids. CDR1 is MNHEY, CDR2 SMNVEV, per germline (reference sequence). CDR3 loop: CASSSGLAGSYEQYF. Written as DNA, the CDR3 is TGTGCCAGCAGTTCCGGACTAGCGGGATCCTACGAGCAGTACTTC.

Comment on this clone: An end of the junction differs from the germline gene, which may be a read error. Written as DNA, the CDR3 is TGTGCCAGCAGCTTGAGATATAGGGGAACCCCCGAGCTCTACTTT. This translates into CASSLRYRGTPELYF. The rearrangement joins TRBV5-5 to TRBJ1-6; TRBD1 is a possible D gene (5 bases). The CDR3 consists of 15 residues. Germline loops: CDR1 SGHKS, CDR2 YYEKEE (reference sequence).

Turning to this clone: Other DNA sequences in the sample encode the same CDR3. The chain combines TRBV4-1 with TRBJ1-5, with D unclear. There are 12 residues in the CDR3. Germline-derived CDR1 and CDR2 are MGHRA and YSYEKL. V lost 4 bases, J lost 4 bases, and 5 bases lay in between. The CDR3 bases are TGCGCCAGCAGCCTCGGGAATCAGCCCCAGCATTTT. This encodes CASSLGNQPQHF.

This clone was seen only once. The chain has TRBV7-9 and TRBJ1-1; possible D gene TRBD1, 6 bases. Trimming took 1 base from V and 5 from J, leaving 14 bases between them. This CDR3 region has 15 residues. Germline V gene sequence: CDR1 SEHNR, CDR2 FQNEAQ (reference sequence). CDR3 region: CASSLGQALGTEAFF. The CDR3 nucleotides are TGTGCCAGCAGCTTAGGACAGGCCCTTGGGACTGAAGCTTTCTTT.

The chain combines TRBV2 with TRBJ2-7; a possible D gene is TRBD2 (6 bases). The germline gives CDR1 SNHLY, CDR2 FYNNEI. The CDR3 contains 15 residues. V was cut by 6 bases and J by 3 bases, with 18 bases left in between. CDR3 amino acids: CASSDLGGIFYEQYF. In DNA, the CDR3 is TGTGCCAGCAGCGACCTTGGGGGGATTTTCTACGAGCAGTACTTC. The full variable domain, in which reference TRBV2 and TRBJ2-7 provide the parts outside the CDR3, is EPEVTQTPSHQVTQMGQEVILRCVPISNHLYFYWYRQILGQKVEFLVSFYNNEISEKSEIFDDQFSVERPDGSNFTLKIRSTKLEDSAMYFCASSDLGGIFYEQYFGPGTRLTVT.

The rearrangement links TRBV10-2 to TRBJ1-1, with no clear D. Trimming took 7 bases from V and 2 from J, leaving 14 bases between them. The CDR3 spans 14 residues. Germline lookup yields CDR1 WSHSY and CDR2 SAAADI. CDR3 nucleotides: TGCGCCAGCATAAAATACACACGAAACACTGAAGCTTTCTTT. It yields the protein CASIKYTRNTEAFF.

The chain has TRBV15 and TRBJ2-1, with 9 bases identical to TRBD2. This CDR3 is 16 amino acids long. Trimming took 3 bases from V and 7 from J; bases not matched to a gene: 10. Germline V gene data show CDR1 as LNHNV and CDR2 as YYDKDF (reference sequence). The CDR3 nucleotides are TGTGCCACCAGCAGTGGCTTGGCGGGGGGGCCAAATGAGCAGTTCTTC. Its protein product is CATSSGLAGGPNEQFF.

The J gene is TRBJ2-5, the V gene TRBV7-6, with D possibly being TRBD2 (6 bases). V was pared by 1 base and J by 4 bases, with 13 bases between. This CDR3 region has 15 residues. Germline CDR1 is SGHVS and CDR2 is FNYEAQ. CDR3: CASSLGLAFSETQYF. CDR3 DNA sequence: TGTGCCAGCAGCTTAGGGCTAGCGTTCTCAGAGACCCAGTACTTC.

The rearrangement joins TRBV25-1 to TRBJ2-7, with unresolved D. V was pared by 2 bases and J by 3 bases, with 8 bases between. CDR1 and CDR2 (germline): MGHDK, SYGVNS. The CDR3 consists of 13 residues. The CDR3 sequence: CASSELSGYEQYF. CDR3 nucleotides: TGTGCCAGCAGTGAACTTTCGGGCTACGAGCAGTACTTC.

This chain joins TRBV2 and TRBJ2-5; maybe TRBD1 (6 bases). The CDR3 covers 12 residues. Between the trimmed V and J ends, which lost 6 bases and 5 bases, there was a span of 10 bases. Germline CDR1 is SNHLY and CDR2 is FYNNEI. The CDR3 DNA reads TGTGCCAGCAGGGACAGAGGGGAGACCCAGTACTTC. As protein: CASRDRGETQYF.

The sample holds one count of this clone. CDR3 coding DNA: TGTGCCAGCATGAGTAGTTTGGACAGGGCGAATGAATATAATTCACCCCTCCACTTT. Amino acids: CASMSSLDRANEYNSPLHF. This sequence joins TRBV13 and TRBJ1-6, with 8 positions matching TRBD1. The V segment lost 7 bases and the J segment 4 bases; nucleotides outside the gene matches: 18. The CDR3 is 19 residues long. Germline V gene data show CDR1 as PRHDT and CDR2 as FYEKMQ (reference sequence).

A single count supports this clone. The V gene is TRBV2, the J gene TRBJ2-5, with TRBD1 identical over 9 bases. CDR3 length: 14 amino acids. The germline gives CDR1 SNHLY, CDR2 FYNNEI. Trimming at V came to 3 bases and at J to 4 bases, leaving 3 bases not matched to a gene. CDR3 residues: CASSETGGPETQYF. The CDR3 region has the DNA TGTGCCAGCAGTGAGACAGGGGGTCCAGAGACCCAGTACTTC.

The J gene is TRBJ1-6, the V gene TRBV19; perhaps TRBD1 as D (6 bases). The CDR3 totals 14 residues. Germline CDR1 is LNHDA and CDR2 is SQIVND (reference sequence). V lost 6 bases and J 7 bases, leaving 13 bases between the germline ends. CDR3: CASRPSTGNSPLHF. CDR3 bases: TGTGCCAGTAGGCCGAGTACAGGGAATTCACCCCTCCACTTT.

A single count supports this clone. CDR3 loop: CASSEEQVLTYGYTF. The CDR3 nucleotides are TGTGCCAGCAGTGAAGAACAGGTATTGACCTATGGCTACACCTTC. This sequence joins TRBV2 and TRBJ1-2, with D perhaps TRBD1 (5 bases). Germline V gene lookup returns CDR1 SNHLY and CDR2 FYNNEI. This CDR3 comprises 15 residues. V was trimmed by 1 base and J by 4 bases, leaving 13 bases between them. Complete variable domain (other parts from reference TRBV2 and TRBJ1-2): EPEVTQTPSHQVTQMGQEVILRCVPISNHLYFYWYRQILGQKVEFLVSFYNNEISEKSEIFDDQFSVERPDGSNFTLKIRSTKLEDSAMYFCASSEEQVLTYGYTFGSGTRLTVV.

The chain's CDR3 is CASGQDQSADEQFF. Written as DNA, the CDR3 is TGTGCCAGCGGACAGGACCAGTCAGCAGATGAGCAGTTCTTC. The rearrangement uses TRBV6-1 and TRBJ2-1; 7 bases map to TRBD1. Trimming at V came to 8 bases and at J to 8 bases, leaving 12 bases not matched to a gene. The length of the CDR3 is 14 residues. In germline, CDR1 is MNHNS, CDR2 SASEGT.

The gene calls are TRBV5-1 and TRBJ1-1; perhaps TRBD1 as D (5 bases). The ends were cut back, 4 bases at V and 1 base at J, with 11 bases in the middle. The CDR3 covers 14 residues. CDR1 SGHRS and CDR2 YFSETQ come from the germline V gene. In nucleotides, the CDR3 is TGCGCCAGCAGCCAGGGAACAGGGAACACTGAAGCTTTCTTT. It specifies CASSQGTGNTEAFF.

The chain couples TRBV27 to TRBJ2-1; D may be TRBD1 (6 bases). The V end was cut by 4 bases, the J end by 0 bases, with 19 bases between. The CDR3 length is 18 residues. CDR1 MNHEY and CDR2 SMNVEV come from the germline V gene (reference sequence). CDR3 protein: CASSSVTGQPISYNEQFF. DNA of the CDR3: TGTGCCAGCAGTTCTGTGACAGGCCAGCCTATCTCCTACAATGAGCAGTTCTTC.

V usage is TRBV27 and J usage is TRBJ1-6; D not resolved. Germline V CDR1 and CDR2: MNHEY, SMNVEV (reference sequence). The V end was cut by 2 bases, the J end by 7 bases, with 18 bases between. This CDR3 comprises 17 residues. CDR3 nucleotide sequence: TGTGCCAGCAGTTTACGGTTGACGGGGAGAGGGAATTCACCCCTCCACTTT. Its translation: CASSLRLTGRGNSPLHF.

V and J are TRBV27 and TRBJ2-5; D is possibly TRBD1 (6 bases). The germline CDR1 and CDR2 sequences are MNHEY and SMNVEV (reference sequence). V lost 8 bases to trimming and J lost 4 bases, with 14 bases between them. This CDR3 contains 13 residues. The CDR3: CASPQQGVETQYF. The CDR3 coding sequence is TGTGCCAGCCCTCAACAGGGAGTAGAGACCCAGTACTTC.

The chain combines TRBV18 with TRBJ2-6; 11 positions match TRBD1. The J segment lost 3 bases and the V segment lost 6 bases, leaving 10 bases of the junction unmatched. The CDR3 runs to 18 residues. CDR1 KGHSH and CDR2 LQKENI come from the germline V gene. CDR3 residues: CASSPPGQGAFGANVLTF. The CDR3 bases are TGTGCCAGCTCGCCCCCCGGACAGGGGGCATTTGGGGCCAACGTCCTGACTTTC.

The chain employs TRBV9 and TRBJ2-7; no reliable D call. CDR3 size: 14 residues. V was shortened by 1 base and J by 2 bases, with 10 bases between the two germline ends. Germline loops: CDR1 SGDLS, CDR2 YYNGEE. The chain's CDR3 is CASSVQDIPYEQYF. The CDR3 coding sequence is TGTGCCAGCAGCGTACAAGACATACCCTACGAGCAGTACTTC.

The chain has TRBV5-8 and TRBJ2-1; 8 positions agree with TRBD2. Per germline, CDR1 SGHTS and CDR2 YDEGEE. This CDR3 region has 19 residues. Trimming cost V 4 bases and J 9 bases; bases outside gene matches: 24. The CDR3 loop reads CASSAYPSPQRGTRREQFF. CDR3 nucleotide sequence: TGTGCCAGCAGCGCCTACCCCTCCCCCCAGCGGGGGACCAGACGTGAGCAGTTCTTC.